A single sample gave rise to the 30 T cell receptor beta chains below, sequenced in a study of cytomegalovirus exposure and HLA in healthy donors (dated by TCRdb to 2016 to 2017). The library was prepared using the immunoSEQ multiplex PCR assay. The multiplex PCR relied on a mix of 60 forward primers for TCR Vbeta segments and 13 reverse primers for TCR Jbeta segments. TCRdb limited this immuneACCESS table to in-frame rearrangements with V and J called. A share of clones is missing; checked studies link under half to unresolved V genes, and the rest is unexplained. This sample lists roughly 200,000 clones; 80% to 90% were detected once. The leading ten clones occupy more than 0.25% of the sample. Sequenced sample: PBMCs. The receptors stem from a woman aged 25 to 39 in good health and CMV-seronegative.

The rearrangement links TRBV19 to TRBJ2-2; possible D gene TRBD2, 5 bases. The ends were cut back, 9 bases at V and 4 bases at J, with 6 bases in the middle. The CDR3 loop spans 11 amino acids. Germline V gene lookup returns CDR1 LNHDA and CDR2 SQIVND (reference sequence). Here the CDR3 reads CASGITGELFF. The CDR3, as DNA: TGTGCCAGCGGGATCACCGGGGAGCTGTTTTTT.

The chain's CDR3 is CAVGGGLFYEQYF. The CDR3 DNA sequence: TGTGCCGTAGGGGGGGGACTTTTCTACGAGCAGTACTTC. The chain recombines TRBV2 with TRBJ2-7; tentative D call: TRBD2 (7 bases). Germline CDR1 SNHLY, CDR2 FYNNEI. This CDR3 is built from 13 residues. Trimming shortened V by 11 bases and J by 3 bases, and 17 bases separated the two germline ends.

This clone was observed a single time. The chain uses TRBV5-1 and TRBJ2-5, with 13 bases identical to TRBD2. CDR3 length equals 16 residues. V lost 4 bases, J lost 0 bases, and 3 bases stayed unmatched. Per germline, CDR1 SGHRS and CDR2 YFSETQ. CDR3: CASSQTSGRYQETQYF. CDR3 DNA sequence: TGCGCCAGCAGCCAGACTAGCGGGAGGTACCAAGAGACCCAGTACTTC.

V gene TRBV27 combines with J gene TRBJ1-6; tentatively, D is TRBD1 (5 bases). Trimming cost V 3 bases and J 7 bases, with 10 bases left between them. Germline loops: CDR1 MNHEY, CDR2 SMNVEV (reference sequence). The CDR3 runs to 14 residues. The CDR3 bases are TGTGCCAGCAGTTTTGGGGCATCCAATTCACCCCTCCACTTT. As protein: CASSFGASNSPLHF.

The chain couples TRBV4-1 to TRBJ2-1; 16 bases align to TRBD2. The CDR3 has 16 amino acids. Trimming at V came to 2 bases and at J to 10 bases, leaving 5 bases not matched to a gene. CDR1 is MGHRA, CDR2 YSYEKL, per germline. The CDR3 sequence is CASSQPGTSGGVEQFF. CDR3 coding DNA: TGCGCCAGCAGCCAACCCGGGACTAGCGGGGGGGTGGAGCAGTTCTTC.

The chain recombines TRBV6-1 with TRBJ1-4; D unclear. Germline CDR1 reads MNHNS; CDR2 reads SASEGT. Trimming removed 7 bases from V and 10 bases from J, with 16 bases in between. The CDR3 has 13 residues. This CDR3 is CASTRDTDGKLFF. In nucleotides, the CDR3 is TGTGCCAGCACCCGGGATACGGATGGAAAACTGTTTTTT.

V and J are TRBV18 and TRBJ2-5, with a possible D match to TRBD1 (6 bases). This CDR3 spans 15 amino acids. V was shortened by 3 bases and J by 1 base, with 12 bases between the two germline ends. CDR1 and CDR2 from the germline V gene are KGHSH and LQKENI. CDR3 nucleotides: TGTGCCAGCTCACCTTGGGGACAAGGCCAAGAGACCCAGTACTTC. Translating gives CASSPWGQGQETQYF.

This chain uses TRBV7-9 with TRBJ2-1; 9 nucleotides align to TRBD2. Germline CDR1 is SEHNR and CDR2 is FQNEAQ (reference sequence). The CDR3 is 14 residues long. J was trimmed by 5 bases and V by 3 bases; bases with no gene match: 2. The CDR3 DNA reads TGTGCCAGCAGCTTGACTAGCGGTAACAATGAGCAGTTCTTC. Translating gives CASSLTSGNNEQFF.

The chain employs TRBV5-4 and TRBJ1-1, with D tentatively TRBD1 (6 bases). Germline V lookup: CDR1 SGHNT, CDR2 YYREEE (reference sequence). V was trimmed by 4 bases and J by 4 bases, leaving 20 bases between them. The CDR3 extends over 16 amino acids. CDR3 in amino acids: CASSPPRTGFATEAFF. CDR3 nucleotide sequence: TGTGCCAGCAGCCCCCCTCGCACAGGGTTTGCCACTGAAGCTTTCTTT. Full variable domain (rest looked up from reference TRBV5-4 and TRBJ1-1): ETGVTQSPTHLIKTRGQQVTLRCSSQSGHNTVSWYQQALGQGPQFIFQYYREEENGRGNFPPRFSGLQFPNYSSELNVNALELDDSALYLCASSPPRTGFATEAFFGQGTRLTVV.

CDR3 nucleotide sequence: TGTGCCTCGCCACAGGGTAGCGAGCAGTTCTTC. This gives the protein CASPQGSEQFF. This sequence joins TRBV28 and TRBJ2-1, with D perhaps matching TRBD1 (6 bases). The CDR3 is 11 residues long. Trimming cost V 11 bases and J 10 bases, with 15 bases left between them. Germline-derived CDR1 and CDR2 are MDHEN and SYDVKM.

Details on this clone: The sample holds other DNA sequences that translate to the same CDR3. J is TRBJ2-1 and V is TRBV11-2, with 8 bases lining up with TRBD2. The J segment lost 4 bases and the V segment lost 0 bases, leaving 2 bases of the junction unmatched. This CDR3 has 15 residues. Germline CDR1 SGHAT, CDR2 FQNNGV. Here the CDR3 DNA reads TGTGCCAGCAGCTTAGATAGCGGGGCTTACAATGAGCAGTTCTTC. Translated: CASSLDSGAYNEQFF.

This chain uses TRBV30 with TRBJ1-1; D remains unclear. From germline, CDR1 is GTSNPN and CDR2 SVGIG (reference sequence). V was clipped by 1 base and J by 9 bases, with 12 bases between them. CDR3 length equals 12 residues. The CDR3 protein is CAWSESTLQAFF. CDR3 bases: TGTGCCTGGAGTGAGTCCACTCTACAAGCTTTCTTT.

The CDR3 here is CASSSTYAREGRTTEAFF. The CDR3 nucleotides read TGCGCCAGCAGCTCCACGTACGCAAGGGAGGGAAGGACCACTGAAGCTTTCTTT. The chain has TRBV5-1 and TRBJ1-1; D not certain. With 3 bases removed from V and 4 bases from J, the gap between germline ends came to 25 bases. Germline V gene data show CDR1 as SGHRS and CDR2 as YFSETQ. The CDR3 has 18 amino acids. Together with reference TRBV5-1 and TRBJ1-1, the CDR3 gives the full variable domain: KAGVTQTPRYLIKTRGQQVTLSCSPISGHRSVSWYQQTPGQGLQFLFEYFSETQRNKGNFPGRFSGRQFSNSRSEMNVSTLELGDSALYLCASSSTYAREGRTTEAFFGQGTRLTVV.

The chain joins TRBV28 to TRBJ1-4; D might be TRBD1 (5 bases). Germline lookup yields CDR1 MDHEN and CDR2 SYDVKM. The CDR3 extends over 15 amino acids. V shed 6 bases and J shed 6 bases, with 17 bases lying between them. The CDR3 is CASRTTGTGDEKLFF. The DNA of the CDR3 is TGTGCCAGCAGGACAACCGGGACGGGGGATGAAAAACTGTTTTTT. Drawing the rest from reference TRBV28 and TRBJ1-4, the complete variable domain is DVKVTQSSRYLVKRTGEKVFLECVQDMDHENMFWYRQDPGLGLRLIYFSYDVKMKEKGDIPEGYSVSREKKERFSLILESASTNQTSMYLCASRTTGTGDEKLFFGSGTQLSVL.

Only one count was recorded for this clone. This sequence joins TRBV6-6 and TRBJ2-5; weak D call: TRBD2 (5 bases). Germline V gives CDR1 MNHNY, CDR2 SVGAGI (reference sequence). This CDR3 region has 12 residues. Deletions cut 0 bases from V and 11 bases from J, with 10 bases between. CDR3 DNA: TGTGCCAGCAGTTACTCGAACGGGGAACAGTACTTC. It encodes CASSYSNGEQYF.

The CDR3 bases are TGTGCCAGCAAGTCCGGGGATACGCAGTATTTT. Translated: CASKSGDTQYF. This chain links TRBV6-5 with TRBJ2-3; D gene ambiguous. V lost 7 bases and J lost 6, with 8 bases in between. The CDR3 loop spans 11 amino acids. Germline assignment: CDR1 MNHEY and CDR2 SVGAGI.

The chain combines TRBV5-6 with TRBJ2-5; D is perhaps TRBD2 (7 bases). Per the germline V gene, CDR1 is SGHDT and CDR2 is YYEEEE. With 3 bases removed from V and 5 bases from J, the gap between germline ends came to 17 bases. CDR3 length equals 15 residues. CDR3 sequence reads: CASSSVGGAGETQYF. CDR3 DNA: TGTGCCAGCAGCTCGGTAGGGGGGGCGGGGGAGACCCAGTACTTC.

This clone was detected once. This CDR3 reads CASSSQLQGETTEAFF. DNA of the CDR3: TGCGCCAGCAGCTCGCAGCTACAGGGTGAGACCACTGAAGCTTTCTTT. V usage is TRBV5-1 and J usage is TRBJ1-1; maybe TRBD1 (6 bases). Trimming removed 3 bases at V and 4 bases at J, with 19 bases between. The V gene's germline CDR1 is SGHRS and CDR2 YFSETQ. This CDR3 spans 16 amino acids.

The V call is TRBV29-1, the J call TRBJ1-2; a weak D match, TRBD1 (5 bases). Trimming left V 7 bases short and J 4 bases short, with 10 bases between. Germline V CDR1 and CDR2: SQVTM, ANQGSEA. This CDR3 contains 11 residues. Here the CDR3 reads CSAQGVYGYTF. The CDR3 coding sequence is TGCAGCGCCCAGGGTGTCTATGGCTACACCTTC.

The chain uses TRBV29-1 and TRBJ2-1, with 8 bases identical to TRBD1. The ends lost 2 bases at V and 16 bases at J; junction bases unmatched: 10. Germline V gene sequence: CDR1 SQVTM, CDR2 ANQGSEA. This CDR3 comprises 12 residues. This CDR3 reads CSVESGQAHLFF. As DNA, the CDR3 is TGCAGCGTTGAATCGGGACAGGCCCATTTATTCTTC.

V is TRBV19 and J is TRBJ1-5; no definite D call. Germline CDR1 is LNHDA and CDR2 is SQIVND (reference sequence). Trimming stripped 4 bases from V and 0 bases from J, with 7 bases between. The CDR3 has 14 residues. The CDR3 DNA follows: TGTGCCAGTAGTAAAGACTATAGCAATCAGCCCCAGCATTTT. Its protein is CASSKDYSNQPQHF.

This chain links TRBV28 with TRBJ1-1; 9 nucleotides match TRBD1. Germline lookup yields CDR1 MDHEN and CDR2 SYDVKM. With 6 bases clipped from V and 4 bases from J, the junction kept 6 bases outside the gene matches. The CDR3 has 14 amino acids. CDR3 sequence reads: CASSSTTGGTEAFF. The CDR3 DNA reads TGTGCCAGCAGCTCAACGACAGGGGGCACTGAAGCTTTCTTT.

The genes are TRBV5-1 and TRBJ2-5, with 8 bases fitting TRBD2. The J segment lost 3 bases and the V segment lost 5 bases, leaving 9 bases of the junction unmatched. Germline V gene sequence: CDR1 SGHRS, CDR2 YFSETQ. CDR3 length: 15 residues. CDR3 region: CASSFLRGGEETQYF. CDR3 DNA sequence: TGCGCCAGCAGTTTTCTACGGGGGGGGGAAGAGACCCAGTACTTC.

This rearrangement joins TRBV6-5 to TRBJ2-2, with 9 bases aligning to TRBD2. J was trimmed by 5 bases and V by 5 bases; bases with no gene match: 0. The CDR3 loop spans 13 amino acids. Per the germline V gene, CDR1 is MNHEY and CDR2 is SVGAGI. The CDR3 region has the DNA TGTGCCAGCAGTACTAGCGGGACCGGGGAGCTGTTTTTT. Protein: CASSTSGTGELFF.

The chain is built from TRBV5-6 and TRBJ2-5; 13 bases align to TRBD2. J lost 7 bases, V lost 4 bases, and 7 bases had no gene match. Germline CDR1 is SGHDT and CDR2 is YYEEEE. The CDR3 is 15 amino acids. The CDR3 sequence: CASSEGLAGLRTQYF. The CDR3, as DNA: TGTGCCAGCAGCGAGGGACTAGCGGGGCTTAGGACCCAGTACTTC.

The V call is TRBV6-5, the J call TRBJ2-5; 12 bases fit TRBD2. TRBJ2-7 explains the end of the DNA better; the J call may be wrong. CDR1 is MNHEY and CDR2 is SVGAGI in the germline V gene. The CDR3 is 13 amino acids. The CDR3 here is CASTLLAGGEQYF. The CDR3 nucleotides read TGTGCCAGCACCTTACTAGCGGGAGGCGAGCAGTACTTC.

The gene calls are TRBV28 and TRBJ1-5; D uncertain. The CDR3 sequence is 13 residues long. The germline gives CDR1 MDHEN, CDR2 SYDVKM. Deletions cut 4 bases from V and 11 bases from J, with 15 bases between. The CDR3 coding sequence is TGTGCCAGCAGTTCTCCCCCAGCGTGGGCCCAGCATTTT. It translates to CASSSPPAWAQHF.

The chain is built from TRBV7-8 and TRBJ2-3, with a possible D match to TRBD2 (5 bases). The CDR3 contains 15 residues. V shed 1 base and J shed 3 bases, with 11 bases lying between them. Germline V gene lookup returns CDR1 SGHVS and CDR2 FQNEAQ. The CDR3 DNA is TGTGCCAGCAGCTTAGATTTGAGAGGGACAGATACGCAGTATTTT. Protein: CASSLDLRGTDTQYF. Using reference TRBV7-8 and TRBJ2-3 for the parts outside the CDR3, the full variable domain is GAGVSQSPRYKVAKRGQDVALRCDPISGHVSLFWYQQALGQGPEFLTYFQNEAQLDKSGLPSDRFFAERPEGSVSTLKIQRTQQEDSAVYLCASSLDLRGTDTQYFGPGTRLTVL.

CDR3 sequence reads: CASSLDSPASGGSDTQYF. CDR3 nucleotide sequence: TGTGCCAGCAGCTTAGATTCCCCCGCTAGCGGAGGTTCAGATACGCAGTATTTT. The rearrangement uses TRBV11-2 and TRBJ2-3; 7 bases are shared with TRBD2. The CDR3 covers 18 residues. After removal of 0 bases from V and 4 bases from J, the junction contained 13 bases not matched to a gene. Germline V gene sequence: CDR1 SGHAT, CDR2 FQNNGV.

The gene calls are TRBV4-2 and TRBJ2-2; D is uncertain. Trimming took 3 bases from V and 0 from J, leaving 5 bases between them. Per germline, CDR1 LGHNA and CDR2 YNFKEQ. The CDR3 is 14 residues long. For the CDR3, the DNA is TGTGCCAGCAGCCAGGAGACGAACACCGGGGAGCTGTTTTTT. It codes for CASSQETNTGELFF.